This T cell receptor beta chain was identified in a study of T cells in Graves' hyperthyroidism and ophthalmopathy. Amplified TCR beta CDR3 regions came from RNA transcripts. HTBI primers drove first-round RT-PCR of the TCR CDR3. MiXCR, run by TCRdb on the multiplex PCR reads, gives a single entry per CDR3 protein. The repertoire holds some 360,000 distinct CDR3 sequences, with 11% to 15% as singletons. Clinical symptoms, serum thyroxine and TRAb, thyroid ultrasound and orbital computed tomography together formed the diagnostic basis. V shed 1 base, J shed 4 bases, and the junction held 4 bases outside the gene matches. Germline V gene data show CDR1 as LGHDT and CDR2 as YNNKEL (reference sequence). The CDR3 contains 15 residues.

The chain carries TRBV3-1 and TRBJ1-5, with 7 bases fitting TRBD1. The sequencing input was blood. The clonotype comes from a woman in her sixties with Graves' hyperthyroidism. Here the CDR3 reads CASSQGGTANQPQHF. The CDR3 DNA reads TGTGCCAGCAGCCAAGGGGGGACAGCGAATCAGCCCCAGCATTTT.